This T cell receptor beta chain was observed in a study of shared clonotypes between healthy human individuals. Profiling relied on immunoSEQ multiplex PCR, and the TCRdb table lists in-frame clones only, not all of them. The sample has around 370,000 clones, around 96% seen once; the top ten hold about 0.32%. The sample consisted of memory CD8+ T cells sorted from blood. Subset reported: CD45RO+ cells pooled with CCR7-negative TemRA cells. The receptor comes from a man younger than 45 in good health.

The CDR3 sequence: CASHEQYF. Written as DNA, the CDR3 is TGTGCCAGCCACGAGCAGTACTTC. V is TRBV6-1 and J is TRBJ2-7; D is uncertain. Germline V gene lookup returns CDR1 MNHNS and CDR2 SASEGT. The CDR3 loop spans 8 amino acids. The ends were cut back, 8 bases at V and 5 bases at J, with 1 base in the middle.